A single sample gave rise to the 7 T cell receptor beta chains below, sequenced in a study of shared clonotypes between healthy human individuals. The naive CD8 population came from CD45RO-negative cells selected for CCR7, without terminally differentiated effector memory CD45RA+ cells. Assay: immunoSEQ multiplex PCR; the TCRdb copy retains only in-frame clones and omits some. The sample holds millions of clones, about 95% seen once. Source material: naive CD8+ T cells sorted from blood. Source of these receptors: a man aged 18 to 29 in good health.

J is TRBJ2-3 and V is TRBV6-5; D perhaps matches TRBD1 (6 bases). Germline lookup yields CDR1 MNHEY and CDR2 SVGAGI. V lost 6 bases and J lost 3, with 13 bases in between. The CDR3 consists of 14 residues. The DNA for the CDR3 is TGTGCCAGCAGCCTGAATAGGGGGACAGATACGCAGTATTTT. This translates into CASSLNRGTDTQYF.

On this clone itself: Other DNA sequences within the sample encode an identical CDR3. The CDR3 DNA sequence: TGTGCCAGCAGTGAATTGGCAGGAGGCTTGACAGATACGCAGTATTTT. Translation gives CASSELAGGLTDTQYF. The chain is built from TRBV6-1 and TRBJ2-3; perhaps TRBD2 as D (5 bases). Germline V gene lookup returns CDR1 MNHNS and CDR2 SASEGT. V lost 2 bases and J lost 3, with 15 bases in between. There are 16 residues in the CDR3.

As for this clone: The sample holds other DNA sequences that translate to the same CDR3. The rearrangement joins TRBV27 to TRBJ2-7, with D unclear. Germline V gene data show CDR1 as MNHEY and CDR2 as SMNVEV (reference sequence). V was pared by 1 base and J by 0 bases, with 7 bases between. The CDR3 covers 14 residues. In DNA, the CDR3 is TGTGCCAGCAGTTTATTTGGCGGCTCCTACGAGCAGTACTTC. This gives the protein CASSLFGGSYEQYF.

The chain has TRBV19 and TRBJ2-1, with no clear D. Germline V CDR1 and CDR2: LNHDA, SQIVND (reference sequence). This CDR3 has 11 amino acids. The V end lost 6 bases, the J end lost 7 bases, and 7 bases lay between the germline ends. In DNA, the CDR3 is TGTGCCAGTAGCTCGTTTAATGAGCAGTTCTTC. This encodes CASSSFNEQFF. The complete variable domain, with remaining parts taken from reference TRBV19 and TRBJ2-1, reads DGGITQSPKYLFRKEGQNVTLSCEQNLNHDAMYWYRQDPGQGLRLIYYSQIVNDFQKGDIAEGYSVSREKKESFPLTVTSAQKNPTAFYLCASSSFNEQFFGPGTRLTVL.

The genes are TRBV6-1 and TRBJ2-7; D perhaps matches TRBD1 (6 bases). The length of the CDR3 is 15 residues. The V end was cut by 6 bases, the J end by 0 bases, with 15 bases between. Germline CDR1 MNHNS, CDR2 SASEGT. The chain's CDR3 is CASSSVQGLSYEQYF. The CDR3 DNA sequence: TGTGCCAGCAGCTCTGTGCAGGGGCTCTCCTACGAGCAGTACTTC.

This rearrangement joins TRBV4-3 to TRBJ1-1; no clear D gene. The CDR3 covers 15 residues. The V end was cut by 0 bases, the J end by 4 bases, with 12 bases between. From germline, CDR1 is LGHNA and CDR2 YSLEER. The CDR3 protein is CASSQDKFRSTEAFF. The CDR3 DNA follows: TGCGCCAGCAGCCAAGATAAGTTCAGATCCACTGAAGCTTTCTTT.

The chain combines TRBV5-6 with TRBJ2-5; the match to TRBD1 covers 7 bases. Per germline, CDR1 SGHDT and CDR2 YYEEEE. V shed 3 bases, J shed 2 bases, and the junction held 4 bases outside the gene matches. This CDR3 is 14 amino acids long. The CDR3 bases are TGTGCCAGCAGCTGGGGACAGTTACAAGAGACCCAGTACTTC. It specifies CASSWGQLQETQYF.